This T cell receptor (beta chain) derives from a study of cytomegalovirus exposure and HLA in healthy donors (dated by TCRdb to the late 2010s). For the study in its entirety: An earlier analysis of roughly 630 of the donors reported about 290 Gb of sequence data and 117 million unique TCR beta sequences from about 180 million T cells. Approximately 310 gigabases of sequencing data and approximately 93 million unique TCR sequences were included in an early release covering several hundred HLA-typed donors. Of the 350 to 450 genotyped donors, 80% to 90% were placed in the genetic ancestry cluster associated with self-reported Caucasian donors. The study aimed to test whether signatures of past pathogen exposure could be identified by cataloging public T cell receptors. The T cell repertoires of several hundred subjects were profiled by immunosequencing and related to cytomegalovirus serostatus. A separate validation cohort of approximately 130 different subjects was used in addition to the approximately 670-subject first cohort. High-throughput TCR immunosequencing, statistical association of individual TCRs with disease status, and machine learning were combined to predict cytomegalovirus infection status. A later analysis re-examined previously published TCR beta repertoires from more than 600 donors and added high-resolution HLA genotyping to investigate patterns of TCR occurrence. The later analysis used no new phenotypic data to find candidate immune exposures, relying instead on TCR beta sequences and their occurrence across donors. In an earlier analysis of several hundred of the donors, high-throughput TCR beta sequencing was used to judge whether each TCR beta V gene segment behaved as functional or pseudogenic. Donor age, sex, ethnicity and CMV serostatus were collected together with the repertoire data. A later genetic analysis used genome-wide SNP genotypes for about three fifths of the 666 donors, treating that subset as a discovery cohort. Every repertoire in the discovery cohort had been generated on one and the same sequencing platform. Class I and class II HLA loci were covered by the typing at four-digit resolution. Typing coverage differed by locus: A, B, C, DRB1 and DQB1 were typed in about 629-630 donors, DQA1 in 522, DPA1 in some 600, and DPB1 in 472. Roughly 5 DR-DQ haplotypes were handled as single units for association and clustering because linkage in the cohort was strong. Among a few hundred genotyped donors of the cohort, an average of around 240,000 unique TCR beta nucleotide sequences were sequenced per donor, around 20% of them non-productive.

This clone has a count of ten or more. Its antigen remains undetermined. The input lacks base qualities; no much larger clone sits a single base away. Overall study results and their limits: In a later analysis, HLA-associated TCR beta chains showed more clonal expansion and lower generation probabilities than non-associated chains that were equally common. The classifier was reported to diagnose cytomegalovirus status with high specificity and sensitivity in both the original cohort and the validation cohort. Most TCR sequences were seen in very few donors, while some public TCRs were found in many individuals. A total of 164 TCR beta chains were listed by the study as associated with cytomegalovirus. The cohort was sequenced for TCR beta chains only, and without alpha or paired-chain data the features that could be detected were limited. A later genetic analysis reported fewer N-insertions in productive TCRs among donors in an Asian-associated ancestry cluster than the roughly 620-donor mean. In an earlier analysis of some 640 of the donors, most TCR beta V segments were observed in productive rearrangements about 87% or about 30% of the time, broadly matching IMGT annotations. A cluster of highly shared sequence variants was judged likely to represent a technical artifact of the sequencing pipeline. V-gene and J-gene trimming of TCR beta chains was associated with a missense DCLRE1C variant in a later genetic analysis, and the association was replicated in an independent cohort. According to a later analysis, most CMV-associated TCR beta chains appeared to be HLA-restricted, and the HLA associations seemed to be driven largely by CMV exposure. CMV serostatus was the only immune exposure information available for the cohort. Some IMGT-functional V segments, including TRBV6-2 and TRBV6-3, could not be distinguished by the 87-base-pair reads and were therefore excluded. The presence/absence analyses assumed that sequencing depth was roughly uniform across donors, and that assumption may not be true. In vitro tests confirmed that a few of the cytomegalovirus-associated TCR beta chains recognize cytomegalovirus antigens. A further reported finding was that TCR beta sequences accurately predicted the HLA-A and HLA-B alleles for most subjects in the first cohort. Correlated functional status among segregating V segments might be attributable to linkage disequilibrium, but an unknown experimental factor could not be ruled out. The authors suggested that the approach could potentially be generalized to other disease states and immunological phenotypes. HLA typing was unavailable for some donors at each locus, so association tests used only the typed subset. Approximately 18 rarely observed V segments, including chromosome 9 orphons, were excluded from the earlier analysis of about 500 of the donors because counts were too low. A later analysis found that TCR association rates varied across HLA loci, with DRB1 alleles showing the most associated TCRs and HLA-C alleles the fewest. Assigning TCR associations to individual alleles was difficult when HLA alleles, especially DR and DQ, strongly co-occurred. Several of the top co-occurrence clusters appeared to be linked to parvovirus B19, influenza, CMV and Epstein-Barr virus, according to a later analysis. At a false discovery rate of 0.05, a later analysis linked fewer than 20,000 TCR beta sequences to specific HLA alleles.

The library came from the immunoSEQ multiplex PCR assay. The multiplex PCR relied on a mix of 60 forward primers for TCR Vbeta segments and 13 reverse primers for TCR Jbeta segments. A multiplex PCR assay on genomic DNA amplified the CDR3 region of rearranged TCR beta genes. The Illumina HiSeq System was used to sequence the amplified TCR beta libraries as 87-base-pair reads. Processing in the source paper ran as follows. In a later analysis, roughly 80 million unique TCR beta chains were counted across the 500 to 700 repertoires, and approximately 11 million of these chains were shared by at least two donors. A nearest-neighbor algorithm error-corrected the raw reads and collapsed the reads into unique sequences, merging closely related sequences to remove PCR and sequencing errors. CDR3 sequences were aligned to IMGT reference sequences to assign V, D and J gene segments. For a sequence to be retained, a match of at least six nucleotides to both a V gene segment and a J gene segment was required. A rearrangement was called productive if the CDR3 had no stop codons and remained in frame with V and J, and every other rearrangement was called non-productive. CDR3 was defined by IMGT convention, running from the second conserved V-encoded cysteine to the conserved J-encoded phenylalanine. Sequences without an unambiguous match to a single V gene segment were excluded from the earlier analysis of almost 600 of the donors. An earlier analysis of approximately 590 of the donors called V segments functional above 56.7% productive rearrangements and segregating when the between-donor standard deviation exceeded 5%. A statistical classification framework was built for diagnosing cytomegalovirus status from the catalog of TCR beta chain sequences. In a later analysis, TCR nucleotide sequences were compared against IMGT/GENE-DB human TR gene sequences so that V and J genes could be assigned. A later analysis assigned CDR3 sequences and most-parsimonious VDJ recombination scenarios with the TCRdist pipeline. A later analysis defined each TCR beta chain by its CDR3 amino acid sequence plus V-gene family, and excluded reads lacking a unique V-gene family. In a later analysis, around 600 highly shared, low-generation-probability nucleotide sequences were removed to address suspected cross-contamination and a sequencing artifact. A later analysis calculated a clonal expansion index for each public chain from normalized within-repertoire ranks of inferred template counts. In a later analysis, generation probabilities were computed with a VDJ recombination model fitted to out-of-frame rearrangements, and the resulting probabilities were checked against IGoR. Hypergeometric tests were used in a later analysis to score TCR-TCR, TCR-HLA and TCR-CMV co-occurrence, with a repertoire-size bias correction applied to the TCR pairs. In a later analysis, false discovery rates were estimated by permuting HLA or CMV assignments 20 times. In a later analysis, co-occurring TCRs were grouped with DBSCAN, and TCRdist sequence similarity was added when clustering was performed within HLA-allele-positive subsets. For co-occurrence clustering, repertoires with fewer than 30,000 or more than 120,000 public chains were excluded, along with roughly 5 repertoires with anomalous nucleotide sharing. This immuneACCESS table, as held by TCRdb, lists in-frame sequences with V and J called but not all clones. Of the missing ones, under half trace to an unresolved V gene in checked studies; the others have no known cause. That table gives V, J and clone size, and the DNA gave D and trimming. The sample profile shows approximately 240,000 clones; over 80% of them were found once. Jointly, the top ten make up 5% to 6.5% of the sample.

In total, approximately 690 healthy bone marrow donors made up the cohort. Cohort members were all nominally healthy when sampled, although unrecorded immune exposures were likely present. The donor was CMV seropositive and belonged to the group of 250 to 350 seropositive cohort members. Each donor provided a peripheral blood sample, and peripheral blood mononuclear cells were used for TCR beta sequencing. Genomic DNA was extracted from the blood cell samples with the Qiagen DNeasy Blood Extraction Kit. Trimming takes 6 bases off V and 6 bases off J; junction bases not matched to a gene: 4. There are 13 amino acids in the CDR3, from cysteine to phenylalanine inclusive. The read is trimmed to its CDR3 DNA, 39 bases read in frame from base 1. Per the germline V gene, SNHLY is the CDR1 and FYNNEI is the CDR2.

This chain joins TRBV2 to TRBJ2-7; TRBD2 fits 11 bases in the junction. The TCR sequence derives from a middle-aged woman in good health and CMV-seropositive. Sequenced: PBMCs. CDR3 region: CASRLAGVGEQYF. The nucleotide sequence is given as TGTGCCAGCAGACTAGCGGGAGTTGGCGAGCAGTACTTC.